The rows below give T cell receptor beta chains drawn from one sample of a study of graft-versus-host responses after intestinal transplantation. These receptors are not linked to any known antigen. Libraries were prepared by immunoSEQ multiplex PCR; TCRdb keeps only in-frame clonotypes and omits some of them. The top ten hold approximately 2% of the sample, which has approximately 90,000 clones, just over 90% seen once. Specimen: unstimulated CD8+ T cells sorted from spleen or lymph node cells, collected before intestinal transplant. These receptors came from a human donor who received an intestinal transplant. CDR3s include the opening cysteine and the closing phenylalanine or tryptophan. D genes are given only for firm matches.

J gene | CDR3 length | V gene | D gene | CDR3 protein
TRBJ2-7 | 11 | TRBV29-1 | TRBD1 | CSVAGGYEQYF
TRBJ1-1 | 13 | TRBV2 | - | CASSETVNTEAFF
TRBJ1-5 | 15 | TRBV6-6 | - | CASSYLRAGNQPQHF
TRBJ1-3 | 16 | TRBV4-3 | TRBD1 | CASSQASTGVGNTIYF
TRBJ1-2 | 12 | TRBV6-1 | TRBD1 | CAIDRDSYGYTF
TRBJ1-3 | 15 | TRBV5-4 | - | CASSSGGVSGNTIYF
TRBJ1-1 | 13 | TRBV4-3 | - | CASSATGNTEAFF
TRBJ1-1 | 15 | TRBV4-3 | - | CASSCLTRQGTEAFF
TRBJ2-7 | 13 | TRBV5-6 | TRBD1 | CASRRGQGGEQYF
TRBJ2-3 | 16 | TRBV5-1 | - | CASSLAGVAFTDTQYF
TRBJ1-1 | 17 | TRBV21-1 | - | CASSKSGTGGVNTEAFF